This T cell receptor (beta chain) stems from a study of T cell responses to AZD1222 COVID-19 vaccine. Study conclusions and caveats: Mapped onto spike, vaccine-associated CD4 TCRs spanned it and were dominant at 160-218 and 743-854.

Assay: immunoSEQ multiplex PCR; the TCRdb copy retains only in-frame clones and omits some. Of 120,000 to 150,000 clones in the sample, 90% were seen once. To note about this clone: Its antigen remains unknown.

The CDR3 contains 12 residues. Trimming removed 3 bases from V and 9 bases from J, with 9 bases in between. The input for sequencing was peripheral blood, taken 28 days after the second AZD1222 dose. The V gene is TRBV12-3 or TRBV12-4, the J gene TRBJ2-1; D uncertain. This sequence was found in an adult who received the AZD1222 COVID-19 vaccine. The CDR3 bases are TGTGCCAGCAGTTTGGGGAATTCTGAGCAGTTCTTC. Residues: CASSLGNSEQFF.